One and the same sample provided the 9 T cell receptor beta chains below, sequenced in a study of cytomegalovirus exposure and HLA in healthy donors (dated by TCRdb to the late 2010s). Library preparation employed the immunoSEQ multiplex PCR assay. The multiplex PCR relied on a mix of 60 forward primers for TCR Vbeta segments and 13 reverse primers for TCR Jbeta segments. The clones in this table, taken by TCRdb from immuneACCESS, are in-frame only. Not every clone is retained; where verified, under half of the shortfall comes from an unresolved V gene, and the cause of the rest is unknown. The sample data list 170,000 or so clones, and around 81% of these were observed just once. 4.5% to 6% of the sample comes from the top ten. The sequencing sample was made of PBMCs. The receptors derive from a man aged 35-49 years in good health and CMV-seronegative.

V usage is TRBV6-5 and J usage is TRBJ1-3; 7 nucleotides line up with TRBD1. CDR1 is MNHEY, CDR2 SVGAGI, per germline. This CDR3 is 16 amino acids long. V shed 0 bases, J shed 3 bases, and the junction held 5 bases outside the gene matches. DNA for the CDR3: TGTGCCAGCAGTTACTCAGGGGGCGGTTATGGAAACACCATATATTTT. It encodes CASSYSGGGYGNTIYF.

The rearrangement uses TRBV19 and TRBJ2-7; possibly TRBD2 for D (6 bases). The CDR3 is made up of 13 amino acids. Between the trimmed V and J ends, which lost 10 bases and 0 bases, there was a span of 13 bases. Germline V gives CDR1 LNHDA, CDR2 SQIVND (reference sequence). The CDR3 sequence: CATGSEDSYEQYF. The CDR3, as DNA: TGTGCCACCGGGAGCGAGGACTCCTACGAGCAGTACTTC. The whole variable domain, filled in from reference TRBV19 and TRBJ2-7, reads DGGITQSPKYLFRKEGQNVTLSCEQNLNHDAMYWYRQDPGQGLRLIYYSQIVNDFQKGDIAEGYSVSREKKESFPLTVTSAQKNPTAFYLCATGSEDSYEQYFGPGTRLTVT.

There are a few counts of this clone. The rearrangement uses TRBV19 and TRBJ2-6; TRBD1 matches at 7 bases. This CDR3 contains 15 residues. Unmatched junction bases numbered 5, after V lost 7 bases and J lost 2 bases. CDR1 is LNHDA and CDR2 is SQIVND in the germline V gene (reference sequence). The CDR3 sequence: CASTGQNTGANVLTF. CDR3 DNA sequence: TGTGCCAGTACGGGACAGAATACTGGGGCCAACGTCCTGACTTTC.

This rearrangement joins TRBV6-6 to TRBJ1-5; a weak D match, TRBD1 (6 bases). V was clipped by 5 bases and J by 0 bases, with 11 bases between them. Germline CDR1 reads MNHNY; CDR2 reads SVGAGI (reference sequence). This CDR3 comprises 15 residues. The CDR3 DNA reads as TGTGCCAGCAGTGCCGACAGGTATAGCAATCAGCCCCAGCATTTT. It specifies CASSADRYSNQPQHF.

The chain joins TRBV29-1 to TRBJ2-3; D is ambiguous. The CDR3 has 14 residues. The germline gives CDR1 SQVTM, CDR2 ANQGSEA. CDR3 loop: CSTDPGFSTDTQYF. The CDR3 DNA reads as TGCTCCACGGATCCAGGATTCAGCACAGATACGCAGTATTTT.

This chain connects TRBV19 to TRBJ2-1; 8 bases are a match to TRBD2. Per the germline V gene, CDR1 is LNHDA and CDR2 is SQIVND (reference sequence). This CDR3 spans 17 amino acids. Trimming took 6 bases from V and 0 from J; bases not matched to a gene: 10. In nucleotides, the CDR3 is TGTGCCAGTAGCACCCTTAGCGGGGCCGGCTCCTACAATGAGCAGTTCTTC. As protein: CASSTLSGAGSYNEQFF. The full variable domain, in which reference TRBV19 and TRBJ2-1 provide the parts outside the CDR3, is DGGITQSPKYLFRKEGQNVTLSCEQNLNHDAMYWYRQDPGQGLRLIYYSQIVNDFQKGDIAEGYSVSREKKESFPLTVTSAQKNPTAFYLCASSTLSGAGSYNEQFFGPGTRLTVL.

This chain links TRBV29-1 with TRBJ2-7; D is perhaps TRBD2 (5 bases). Germline CDR1 is SQVTM and CDR2 is ANQGSEA. The length of the CDR3 is 14 residues. V was shortened by 4 bases and J by 7 bases, with 20 bases between the two germline ends. CDR3 DNA sequence: TGCAGCGTTGTATCGCCGGGGATTAAGGAAGAGCAGTACTTC. Amino acid sequence: CSVVSPGIKEEQYF.

The sample holds one count of this clone. This rearrangement joins TRBV5-1 to TRBJ2-2, with D maybe TRBD1 (5 bases). CDR1 is SGHRS and CDR2 is YFSETQ in the germline V gene. Trimming removed 4 bases at V and 1 base at J, with 14 bases between. The CDR3 loop spans 16 amino acids. In DNA form, the CDR3 reads TGCGCCAGCAGCGAACCCGGACACGAGAACACCGGGGAGCTGTTTTTT. It specifies CASSEPGHENTGELFF.

As DNA, the CDR3 is TGTGCCTGGGACAGGGGGCCCGCCTACGAGCAGTACTTC. Protein: CAWDRGPAYEQYF. The gene calls are TRBV30 and TRBJ2-7; 10 positions match TRBD1. V gave up 5 bases and J gave up 2 bases; unmatched junction bases: 3. This CDR3 spans 13 amino acids. The V gene's germline CDR1 is GTSNPN and CDR2 SVGIG (reference sequence).